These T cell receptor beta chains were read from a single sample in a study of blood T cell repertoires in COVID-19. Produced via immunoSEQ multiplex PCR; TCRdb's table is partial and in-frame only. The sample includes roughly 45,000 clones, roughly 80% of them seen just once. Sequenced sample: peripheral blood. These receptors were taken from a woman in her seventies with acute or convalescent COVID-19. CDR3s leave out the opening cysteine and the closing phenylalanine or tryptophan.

ASSRGSTEAF,TRBV7-9,TRBJ1-1,10
ASSRQENQPQH,TRBV6-2/TRBV6-3,TRBJ1-5,11
ASSLGGWSARYSNQPQH,TRBV5-6,TRBJ1-5,17
ASRGHYNQPQH,TRBV6-5,TRBJ1-5,11
ASSLEGTGAEQY,TRBV5-1,TRBJ2-7,12
ASSPPRQGILNTGELF,TRBV27,TRBJ2-2,16
ASSLGGAATGELF,TRBV7-3,TRBJ2-2,13
AWSVPDRRTYGYT,TRBV30,TRBJ1-2,13
ASSLDRSNTEAF,TRBV27,TRBJ1-1,12
AWRLAGQETQY,TRBV30,TRBJ2-5,11
ASSLERGTEAF,TRBV5-1,TRBJ1-1,11
ASSLAGTGIGGELF,TRBV7-7,TRBJ2-2,14
ASSLSGRHTGELF,TRBV7-6,TRBJ2-2,13
ASNRVAGGYT,TRBV28,TRBJ1-2,10
ASSPLGPGQGESYT,TRBV18,TRBJ1-2,14
ATSDLAGGRYEQF,TRBV24-1,TRBJ2-1,13
ASSSDRGPTNTQY,TRBV7-2,TRBJ2-3,13
ASSAGLAGAYEQY,TRBV7-9,TRBJ2-7,13
ASSWGGIENQPQH,TRBV11-2,TRBJ1-5,13
ATSRDRVRGGYT,TRBV15,TRBJ1-2,12
ATSTMDRGANEKLF,TRBV15,TRBJ1-4,14
ASSQDGTGYEQY,TRBV4-1,TRBJ2-7,12
ASSLDRNTEAF,TRBV7-3,TRBJ1-1,11
ASSPDRDQPQH,TRBV18,TRBJ1-5,11
ASSPSGQGIVNYGYT,TRBV18,TRBJ1-2,15
ASSGIADHGELF,TRBV10-2,TRBJ2-2,12
ASSEASGYNEQF,TRBV10-1,TRBJ2-1,12
AWSVPVPGGWRGYT,TRBV30,TRBJ1-2,14
ASSRGGNTEAF,TRBV3-1/TRBV3-2,TRBJ1-1,11
ASSHTSGAYNEQF,TRBV6-6,TRBJ2-1,13
ASSQGATQGYEQY,TRBV4-1,TRBJ2-7,13
SVGRLGQHNYGYT,TRBV29-1,TRBJ1-2,13
ASSEWGGSKDTQY,TRBV10-1,TRBJ2-3,13
ASSLGTGTYEQY,TRBV7-2,TRBJ2-7,12
SVLRDRGYEQY,TRBV29-1,TRBJ2-7,11
ASSSRRQIYGYT,TRBV6-2/TRBV6-3,TRBJ1-2,12
ASSLPPNYGYT,TRBV12-3/TRBV12-4,TRBJ1-2,11
ASSPGQGVLPQH,TRBV28,TRBJ1-5,12
ASSLGGTVWEAF,TRBV5-6,TRBJ1-1,12
ASSLDRGPYTEAF,TRBV4-1,TRBJ1-1,13
AWSRQGREKLF,TRBV30,TRBJ1-4,11
ASGRGPDLGNQPQH,TRBV5-5,TRBJ1-5,14
SASLPGDQYGYT,TRBV20-1,TRBJ1-2,12
ASSFGRGSPLH,TRBV27,TRBJ1-6,11
ASSLGLAGGETQY,TRBV11-3,TRBJ2-5,13